A single sample is the source of the 24 T cell receptor beta chains below, sequenced in a study of T cell repertoires in ileal Crohn's disease. The time point: neoterminal ileum biopsy at postoperative endoscopy, about 6 months after surgery. Assay used: immunoSEQ multiplex PCR; TCRdb lists only in-frame clones, some missing. The sample carries about 9,000 clones, roughly 80% recorded once. Sequencing input: ileal tissue. These TCRs come from an adult with Crohn's disease.

V and J are TRBV7-2 and TRBJ2-7; 9 nucleotides line up with TRBD2. This CDR3 has 16 amino acids. The germline CDR1 and CDR2 sequences are SGHTA and FQGNSA. The V and J ends lost 5 bases and 5 bases, in that order; junction bases with no gene match: 13. The CDR3: CASSLSPGSGGNEQYF. CDR3 in DNA: TGTGCCAGCAGCCTCTCCCCGGGTAGCGGGGGAAACGAGCAGTACTTC.

DNA for the CDR3: TGTGCCAGCAGTGAGGGGGGGCCTTCCTACGAGCAGTACTTC. Residues: CASSEGGPSYEQYF. The chain carries TRBV2 and TRBJ2-7; D may be TRBD2 (7 bases). The CDR3 length is 14 residues. V was trimmed by 3 bases and J by 1 base, leaving 10 bases between them. The germline gives CDR1 SNHLY, CDR2 FYNNEI.

V is TRBV7-2 and J is TRBJ2-5; tentatively, D is TRBD1 (5 bases). The CDR3 sequence is 12 residues long. The ends were cut back, 5 bases at V and 5 bases at J, with 9 bases in the middle. Looked up from germline, CDR1 is SGHTA and CDR2 is FQGNSA. CDR3 in DNA: TGTGCCAGCAGCCGACGACAGGAGACCCAGTACTTC. As protein: CASSRRQETQYF.

The rearrangement joins TRBV7-3 to TRBJ2-3; D is undetermined. From germline, CDR1 is SGHTA and CDR2 FQGTGA. Trimming shortened V by 1 base and J by 4 bases, and 6 bases separated the two germline ends. This CDR3 spans 13 amino acids. The CDR3 DNA sequence: TGTGCCAGCAGCTTAATTAGCTCAGATACGCAGTATTTT. Translation: CASSLISSDTQYF.

This chain links TRBV9 with TRBJ2-7; D remains unclear. The V end lost 0 bases, the J end lost 0 bases, and 7 bases lay between the germline ends. The CDR3 runs to 14 residues. Per the germline V gene, CDR1 is SGDLS and CDR2 is YYNGEE. The CDR3 sequence: CASSVAVVSYEQYF. CDR3 nucleotides: TGTGCCAGCAGCGTAGCTGTCGTCTCCTACGAGCAGTACTTC. The full variable domain, with the rest looked up from reference TRBV9 and TRBJ2-7, is DSGVTQTPKHLITATGQRVTLRCSPRSGDLSVYWYQQSLDQGLQFLIQYYNGEERAKGNILERFSAQQFPDLHSELNLSSLELGDSALYFCASSVAVVSYEQYFGPGTRLTVT.

The gene calls are TRBV7-2 and TRBJ2-3, with D hard to call. V gave up 4 bases and J gave up 0 bases, with 2 bases separating them. The CDR3 is 12 residues long. CDR1 and CDR2 (germline): SGHTA, FQGNSA. CDR3 nucleotide sequence: TGTGCCAGCAGCTCAAGCACAGATACGCAGTATTTT. Its protein product is CASSSSTDTQYF.

The chain links TRBV28 to TRBJ2-7; 14 positions match TRBD2. V was pared by 10 bases and J by 2 bases, with 10 bases of the junction left unmatched. CDR3 size: 16 residues. The germline CDR1 and CDR2 sequences are MDHEN and SYDVKM. This CDR3 reads CAILGTSGSGAYEQYF. CDR3 in DNA: TGTGCCATCCTCGGGACTAGCGGGAGCGGAGCCTACGAGCAGTACTTC.

This clone has just a few counts. The chain employs TRBV28 and TRBJ2-7, with a possible D match to TRBD1 (5 bases). Trimming stripped 10 bases from V and 4 bases from J, with 14 bases between. From germline, CDR1 is MDHEN and CDR2 SYDVKM. The CDR3 is made up of 12 amino acids. The CDR3 loop is CATSWGRYEQYF. The CDR3 DNA reads as TGTGCCACCTCGTGGGGCAGGTACGAGCAGTACTTC.

The DNA of the CDR3 is TGTGCCTGGAGTGTAGACAGGATCAATCAGCCCCAGCATTTT. It is translated as CAWSVDRINQPQHF. This chain connects TRBV30 to TRBJ1-5; perhaps TRBD1 as D (6 bases). Germline values: CDR1 GTSNPN, CDR2 SVGIG (reference sequence). The CDR3 has 14 residues. V lost 0 bases and J 3 bases, leaving 9 bases between the germline ends. Variable domain in full (rest from reference TRBV30 and TRBJ1-5): SQTIHQWPATLVQPVGSPLSLECTVEGTSNPNLYWYRQAAGRGLQLLFYSVGIGQISSEVPQNLSASRPQDRQFILSSKKLLLSDSGFYLCAWSVDRINQPQHFGDGTRLSIL.

The rearrangement links TRBV6-1 to TRBJ1-4; weak D call: TRBD1 (5 bases). This CDR3 contains 15 residues. Germline values: CDR1 MNHNS, CDR2 SASEGT. V was clipped by 4 bases and J by 8 bases, with 17 bases between them. CDR3 loop: CASSGHRVQGEKLFF. DNA for the CDR3: TGTGCCAGCAGTGGACACCGGGTCCAGGGCGAAAAACTGTTTTTT.

The CDR3 protein is CASSRGGATNGNGYTF. Written as DNA, the CDR3 is TGTGCCAGCAGTCGAGGGGGGGCGACAAATGGTAATGGCTACACCTTC. J is TRBJ1-2 and V is TRBV28; the D gene is possibly TRBD1 (6 bases). V gave up 5 bases and J gave up 6 bases, with 22 bases separating them. Per the germline V gene, CDR1 is MDHEN and CDR2 is SYDVKM. This CDR3 spans 16 amino acids.

This chain connects TRBV6-6 to TRBJ1-1; 10 bases are shared with TRBD1. The germline CDR1 and CDR2 sequences are MNHNY and SVGAGI (reference sequence). This CDR3 comprises 16 residues. The trim removed 6 bases at V and 0 bases at J, leaving 7 bases unmatched. CDR3 in DNA: TGTGCCAGCAGAAGGGGACAGGGGCAAATGAACACTGAAGCTTTCTTT. It is translated as CASRRGQGQMNTEAFF.

The gene calls are TRBV7-8 and TRBJ1-1; D not certain. The CDR3 consists of 14 residues. Deletions cut 0 bases from V and 8 bases from J, with 13 bases between. Germline V gene lookup returns CDR1 SGHVS and CDR2 FQNEAQ. CDR3: CASSLARTTGEAFF. DNA for the CDR3: TGTGCCAGCAGCTTAGCGCGCACGACGGGAGAAGCTTTCTTT.

The V and J genes are TRBV4-3 and TRBJ2-2, with TRBD2 as a possible D gene (5 bases). V lost 4 bases and J 0 bases, leaving 15 bases between the germline ends. CDR1 LGHNA and CDR2 YSLEER come from the germline V gene. The CDR3 loop spans 17 amino acids. In DNA, the CDR3 is TGCGCCAGCAGCCCTCGACTACCATACTCGAACACCGGGGAGCTGTTTTTT. It encodes CASSPRLPYSNTGELFF.

J is TRBJ2-1 and V is TRBV27; 14 bases line up with TRBD2. Germline trimming cut 6 bases from V and 7 bases from J; bases unmatched to any gene: 2. In germline, CDR1 is MNHEY, CDR2 SMNVEV (reference sequence). The CDR3 has 14 residues. This CDR3 reads CASRTSGRVNEQFF. The CDR3 DNA reads as TGTGCCAGCAGGACTAGCGGGAGGGTTAATGAGCAGTTCTTC.

This chain joins TRBV27 and TRBJ2-3; TRBD2 agrees at 7 bases. The germline V gene has CDR1 MNHEY and CDR2 SMNVEV (reference sequence). The V gene end was trimmed by 3 bases and the J gene end by 3 bases; junction bases not matched to a gene: 3. The CDR3 is 14 residues long. The CDR3 loop reads CASSLGGVTDTQYF. The CDR3, as DNA: TGTGCCAGCAGTTTGGGGGGGGTAACAGATACGCAGTATTTT.

The genes are TRBV7-2 and TRBJ2-7; no firm D call. CDR1 and CDR2 (germline): SGHTA, FQGNSA. V gave up 5 bases and J gave up 7 bases, with 9 bases separating them. This CDR3 spans 11 amino acids. The CDR3 DNA reads as TGTGCCAGCAGCGCCATGAGGGAGCAGTACTTC. Its translation is CASSAMREQYF.

The chain combines TRBV6-6 with TRBJ2-5; D ambiguous. The germline CDR1 and CDR2 sequences are MNHNY and SVGAGI (reference sequence). The CDR3 has 14 residues. Between the trimmed V and J ends, which lost 1 base and 2 bases, there was a span of 8 bases. CDR3 in DNA: TGTGCCAGCAGTTACTTCGGCGGACAAGAGACCCAGTACTTC. Amino acid sequence: CASSYFGGQETQYF.

Only one count was recorded for this clone. The CDR3 bases are TGCGCCAGTGAAATCGGGGGGCCCAGAGAGACCCAGTACTTC. It yields the protein CASEIGGPRETQYF. V usage is TRBV5-1 and J usage is TRBJ2-5; weak D call: TRBD2 (7 bases). CDR1 and CDR2 (germline): SGHRS, YFSETQ. Trimming removed 8 bases at V and 4 bases at J, with 18 bases between. The CDR3 runs 14 residues.

The table lists this clone with a few counts. V gene TRBV10-2 combines with J gene TRBJ1-1, with D hard to call. Germline CDR1 is WSHSY and CDR2 is SAAADI. Trimming cost V 6 bases and J 4 bases, with 12 bases left between them. CDR3 length equals 13 residues. The CDR3 bases are TGCGCCAGCAGCTATAACGATGCCACTGAAGCTTTCTTT. This gives the protein CASSYNDATEAFF.

The rearrangement joins TRBV10-3 to TRBJ1-1; tentatively, D is TRBD1 (6 bases). The CDR3 contains 12 residues. Deletions cut 3 bases from V and 7 bases from J, with 9 bases between. Germline loops: CDR1 ENHRY, CDR2 SYGVKD. CDR3: CAISDGTLEAFF. The DNA of the CDR3 is TGTGCCATCAGTGATGGGACACTTGAAGCTTTCTTT.

The rearrangement joins TRBV11-2 to TRBJ2-7; the match to TRBD1 covers 9 bases. V gave up 5 bases and J gave up 0 bases; unmatched junction bases: 8. Germline CDR1 SGHAT, CDR2 FQNNGV. The CDR3 totals 16 residues. CDR3 sequence (DNA): TGTGCCAGCAGCCGGAGACCGGGACAGGGCTCCTACGAGCAGTACTTC. It codes for CASSRRPGQGSYEQYF.

V usage is TRBV18 and J usage is TRBJ1-2; weak D call: TRBD1 (5 bases). The CDR3 length is 13 residues. Looked up from germline, CDR1 is KGHSH and CDR2 is LQKENI. Trimming took off 3 bases at V and 3 bases at J, with 8 bases between the two ends. The CDR3 region is CASSPGGDYGYTF. CDR3 nucleotides: TGTGCCAGCTCACCGGGGGGGGACTATGGCTACACCTTC.

V is TRBV7-2 and J is TRBJ2-5, with D hard to call. The CDR3 runs 14 residues. V lost 3 bases and J 7 bases, leaving 15 bases between the germline ends. CDR1 is SGHTA, CDR2 FQGNSA, per germline. In nucleotides, the CDR3 is TGTGCCAGCAGCTTCCAAGGCGGCAAAGTGACCCAGTACTTC. The encoded protein is CASSFQGGKVTQYF. Filled out from reference TRBV7-2 and TRBJ2-5, the complete variable domain reads GAGVSQSPSNKVTEKGKDVELRCDPISGHTALYWYRQSLGQGLEFLIYFQGNSAPDKSGLPSDRFSAERTGGSVSTLTIQRTQQEDSAVYLCASSFQGGKVTQYFGPGTRLLVL.